The following is a TCR beta chain sequence with its context. The CDR3 runs to 14 residues. The trim removed 0 bases at V and 8 bases at J, leaving 4 bases unmatched. Germline CDR1 reads SGHDT; CDR2 reads YYEEEE. This entry belongs to a study of T cell changes during pregnancy in multiple sclerosis. Repertoires were generated with immunoSEQ multiplex PCR, while TCRdb's copy carries only in-frame clones and drops some. This sample carries about 80,000 clones, roughly 93% of them seen once, and the ten largest clones take 2.5%. The specimen was peripheral blood, collected in the third trimester of pregnancy. The rearrangement joins TRBV5-6 to TRBJ2-2; 7 bases match TRBD1. The clonotype originates from a female donor with multiple sclerosis, enrolled in a pregnancy study. The CDR3 loop reads CASSLGLGQGELFF. The CDR3 coding sequence is TGTGCCAGCAGCTTGGGACTGGGACAGGGGGAGCTGTTTTTT.